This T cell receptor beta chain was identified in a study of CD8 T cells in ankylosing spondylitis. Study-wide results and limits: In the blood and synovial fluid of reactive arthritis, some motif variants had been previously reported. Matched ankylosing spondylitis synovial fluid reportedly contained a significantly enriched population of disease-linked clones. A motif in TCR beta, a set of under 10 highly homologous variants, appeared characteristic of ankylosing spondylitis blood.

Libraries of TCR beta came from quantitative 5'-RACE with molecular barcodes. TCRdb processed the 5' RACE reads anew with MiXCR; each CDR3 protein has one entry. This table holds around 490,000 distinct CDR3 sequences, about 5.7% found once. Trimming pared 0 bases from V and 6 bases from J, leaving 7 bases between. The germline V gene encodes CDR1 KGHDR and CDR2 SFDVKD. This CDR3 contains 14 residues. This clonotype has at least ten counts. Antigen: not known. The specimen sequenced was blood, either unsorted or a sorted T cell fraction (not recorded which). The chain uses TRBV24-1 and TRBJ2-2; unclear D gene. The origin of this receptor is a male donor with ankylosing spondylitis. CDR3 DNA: TGTGCCACCAGTGATTTGCGACACGCCGGGGAGCTGTTTTTT. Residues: CATSDLRHAGELFF.